Each of the 8 T cell receptor beta chains below was sequenced from the same sample in a study of T cells in Graves' hyperthyroidism and ophthalmopathy. Amplification targeted TCR beta CDR3 regions from RNA transcripts. The HTBI set primed first-round TCR CDR3 RT-PCR. Via MiXCR, TCRdb re-called the multiplex PCR reads, giving one row per CDR3 protein. Seen here are some 380,000 distinct CDR3 sequences, roughly 14% observed once, and the top ten hold 20%. Sequencing input: blood. These receptors came from a man younger than 45 with Graves' hyperthyroidism that later progressed to Graves' ophthalmopathy.

This clonotype has ten or more counts. The V gene is TRBV20-1, the J gene TRBJ1-5; D is perhaps TRBD1 (6 bases). V lost 3 bases and J 1 base, leaving 10 bases between the germline ends. In germline, CDR1 is DFQATT, CDR2 SNEGSKA (reference sequence). The length of the CDR3 is 14 residues. As DNA, the CDR3 is TGCAGTGCTAGTACCGGACAGAGCAATCAGCCCCAGCATTTT. This gives the protein CSASTGQSNQPQHF.

At least ten counts were recorded for this clonotype. The CDR3, as DNA: TGTGCCAGCAGCCCGGAGGGGCCCGGGGAGCTGTTTTTT. Residues: CASSPEGPGELFF. The chain joins TRBV5-8 to TRBJ2-2, with D maybe TRBD2 (6 bases). V lost 4 bases, J lost 6 bases, and 10 bases lay in between. The CDR3 consists of 13 residues. Germline CDR1 SGHTS, CDR2 YDEGEE.

This clonotype occurred a few times. The V and J genes are TRBV13 and TRBJ2-3; D unresolved. With 5 bases removed from V and 6 bases from J, the gap between germline ends came to 18 bases. Germline V gives CDR1 PRHDT, CDR2 FYEKMQ (reference sequence). The CDR3 has 15 residues. CDR3 sequence: CASSARNKFSDTQYF. Here the CDR3 DNA reads TGTGCCAGCAGCGCACGGAACAAGTTCTCGGATACGCAGTATTTT.

This chain links TRBV12-5 with TRBJ1-5; D gene ambiguous. The V and J ends lost 1 base and 2 bases respectively, with 9 bases between them. CDR1 LGHNT and CDR2 FRNRAP come from the germline V gene. The CDR3 spans 15 residues. The CDR3 loop is CASGLGTVGNQPQHF. The CDR3 bases are TGTGCTAGTGGTTTGGGGACGGTGGGCAATCAGCCCCAGCATTTT.

This clonotype was counted ten times or more. The rearrangement links TRBV28 to TRBJ1-5, with a possible D match to TRBD1 (6 bases). The germline CDR1 and CDR2 sequences are MDHEN and SYDVKM. The CDR3 has 14 amino acids. The V gene lost 7 bases and the J gene lost 5 bases, with 15 bases spanning the gap. The CDR3 reads CASNSGGADQPQHF. The CDR3 region has the DNA TGTGCCAGCAACTCCGGGGGCGCCGATCAGCCCCAGCATTTT.

The chain uses TRBV5-8 and TRBJ2-7; possibly TRBD1 for D (5 bases). Germline values: CDR1 SGHTS, CDR2 YDEGEE. V was cut by 4 bases and J by 0 bases, with 14 bases left in between. This CDR3 is 15 amino acids long. CDR3 sequence: CASSRGQVSSYEQYF. The CDR3 nucleotides read TGTGCCAGCAGCAGGGGTCAGGTGAGCTCCTACGAGCAGTACTTC.

This rearrangement joins TRBV5-1 to TRBJ2-5; 9 positions agree with TRBD2. V lost 4 bases and J lost 2; bases outside the gene matches: 9. This CDR3 comprises 16 residues. Germline V gives CDR1 SGHRS, CDR2 YFSETQ. CDR3 in DNA: TGCGCCAGCAGCAGGGGGACTAGCACCCTTCAAGAGACCCAGTACTTC. This codes for CASSRGTSTLQETQYF.

This clonotype occurred a few times. The chain links TRBV5-5 to TRBJ2-7; 8 bases are a match to TRBD1. CDR3 length equals 15 residues. Looked up from germline, CDR1 is SGHKS and CDR2 is YYEKEE (reference sequence). The J segment lost 1 base and the V segment lost 4 bases, leaving 7 bases of the junction unmatched. Here the CDR3 reads CASSIRGQGSYEQYF. The CDR3 region has the DNA TGTGCCAGCAGCATCAGGGGGCAGGGTTCCTACGAGCAGTACTTC.